This passage covers 20 T cell receptor beta chains from one sample sequenced in a study of cytotoxic CD8 clonotypes in ibrutinib-treated CLL. Clones were read by immunoSEQ multiplex PCR, and TCRdb kept only the in-frame ones, dropping some. The top ten hold about 13% of the sample, which has 110,000 to 150,000 clones, 79% seen once. The input for sequencing was PBMCs, taken after 12 months of ibrutinib treatment. Receptor source: a human donor with chronic lymphocytic leukemia.

The chain combines TRBV30 with TRBJ2-3, with 9 bases identical to TRBD2. The CDR3 consists of 13 residues. V was pared by 5 bases and J by 9 bases, with 9 bases of the junction left unmatched. Germline-derived CDR1 and CDR2 are GTSNPN and SVGIG (reference sequence). The CDR3 spells CAWASGTLNTQYF. CDR3 DNA: TGTGCCTGGGCTAGCGGGACATTAAACACGCAGTATTTT.

V usage is TRBV15 and J usage is TRBJ2-3; 9 bases match TRBD2. J lost 3 bases, V lost 0 bases, and 4 bases had no gene match. From germline, CDR1 is LNHNV and CDR2 YYDKDF (reference sequence). The CDR3 is 16 residues long. The CDR3 loop reads CATSRDIAGETDTQYF. The CDR3 coding sequence is TGTGCCACCAGCAGAGATATAGCGGGGGAAACAGATACGCAGTATTTT.

This chain uses TRBV4-3 with TRBJ1-4, with 11 bases identical to TRBD1. The junction had 10 bases not matched to a gene; V was cut back by 5 bases and J by 5 bases. The germline gives CDR1 LGHNA, CDR2 YSLEER. The CDR3 is 17 residues long. In DNA form, the CDR3 reads TGCGCCAGCAGCAAGGACAGGGGGCGGACGTTCAATGAAAAACTGTTTTTT. Residues: CASSKDRGRTFNEKLFF.

J is TRBJ2-7 and V is TRBV6-5; the match to TRBD2 covers 9 bases. The CDR3 is made up of 14 amino acids. The germline V gene has CDR1 MNHEY and CDR2 SVGAGI. The ends lost 7 bases at V and 7 bases at J; junction bases unmatched: 11. The CDR3 DNA reads TGTGCCAGCAATCCCCTAGCGGGATTGCATGAGCAGTACTTC. It codes for CASNPLAGLHEQYF.

The chain links TRBV7-6 to TRBJ2-2; D might be TRBD1 (5 bases). The CDR3 is 16 residues long. Germline V CDR1 and CDR2: SGHVS, FNYEAQ. Trimming shortened V by 5 bases and J by 0 bases, and 13 bases separated the two germline ends. The CDR3 is CASSPGHHANTGELFF. The CDR3 DNA reads TGTGCCAGCAGCCCAGGACATCACGCGAACACCGGGGAGCTGTTTTTT.

This sequence joins TRBV27 and TRBJ2-3, with D perhaps matching TRBD2 (6 bases). Trimming left V 4 bases short and J 4 bases short, with 12 bases between. CDR1 is MNHEY, CDR2 SMNVEV, per germline (reference sequence). The CDR3 loop spans 14 amino acids. In nucleotides, the CDR3 is TGTGCCAGCAGTTCATATGGCGGGGCAGATACGCAGTATTTT. Translation: CASSSYGGADTQYF.

The gene calls are TRBV5-1 and TRBJ2-1; D uncertain. The germline CDR1 and CDR2 sequences are SGHRS and YFSETQ. The V end was cut by 3 bases, the J end by 0 bases, with 10 bases between. The CDR3 spans 15 residues. CDR3 residues: CASSSGWSSYNEQFF. The CDR3 DNA reads TGCGCCAGCAGCTCCGGCTGGAGCTCCTACAATGAGCAGTTCTTC.

The CDR3 protein is CASSSRGINTDTQYF. CDR3 nucleotides: TGCGCCAGCAGCTCCAGGGGGATCAACACAGATACGCAGTATTTT. This chain uses TRBV5-1 with TRBJ2-3; 7 nucleotides align to TRBD1. Trimming cost V 3 bases and J 2 bases; bases outside gene matches: 6. Germline-derived CDR1 and CDR2 are SGHRS and YFSETQ. The CDR3 totals 15 residues. The full variable domain, in which reference TRBV5-1 and TRBJ2-3 provide the parts outside the CDR3, is KAGVTQTPRYLIKTRGQQVTLSCSPISGHRSVSWYQQTPGQGLQFLFEYFSETQRNKGNFPGRFSGRQFSNSRSEMNVSTLELGDSALYLCASSSRGINTDTQYFGPGTRLTVL.

The rearrangement joins TRBV19 to TRBJ2-1; D remains ambiguous. V was clipped by 5 bases and J by 5 bases, with 7 bases between them. This CDR3 spans 12 amino acids. Germline loops: CDR1 LNHDA, CDR2 SQIVND (reference sequence). The CDR3 DNA follows: TGTGCCAGTAGTGGCCAGAACAATGAGCAGTTCTTC. Translation gives CASSGQNNEQFF.

This clone was observed a single time. The chain carries TRBV6-5 and TRBJ1-4; TRBD1 matches at 11 bases. V was pared by 1 base and J by 8 bases, with 6 bases of the junction left unmatched. This CDR3 spans 16 amino acids. The germline V gene has CDR1 MNHEY and CDR2 SVGAGI. The CDR3 DNA reads as TGTGCCAGCAGTTACTTTTGGGGACAGGGGGACGAAAAACTGTTTTTT. It encodes CASSYFWGQGDEKLFF.

The gene calls are TRBV5-1 and TRBJ1-1; 7 bases match TRBD1. V lost 4 bases to trimming and J lost 1 base; unmatched junction nucleotides: 4. The CDR3 is made up of 14 amino acids. Germline values: CDR1 SGHRS, CDR2 YFSETQ. This chain's CDR3 is CASSGQVENTEAFF. CDR3 nucleotide sequence: TGCGCCAGCAGCGGACAGGTAGAGAACACTGAAGCTTTCTTT.

V gene TRBV28 combines with J gene TRBJ2-3; TRBD1 or TRBD2 may be the D gene (5 bases each). CDR1 and CDR2 (germline): MDHEN, SYDVKM. V was shortened by 9 bases and J by 5 bases, with 15 bases between the two germline ends. The CDR3 contains 13 residues. In DNA form, the CDR3 reads TGTGCCAGTGGGGGTCCGGGCGGAGATACGCAGTATTTT. Translating it yields CASGGPGGDTQYF.

The table lists this clone with a count of one. The V call is TRBV16, the J call TRBJ2-7; D gene unclear. This CDR3 spans 11 amino acids. V gave up 4 bases and J gave up 6 bases, with 7 bases separating them. Germline assignment: CDR1 KGHSY and CDR2 FQNENV. The CDR3 DNA sequence: TGTGCCAGCAGCCCCTTCCTCGAGCAGTACTTC. Translating it yields CASSPFLEQYF.

The V gene is TRBV5-6, the J gene TRBJ2-7; unclear D gene. Germline loops: CDR1 SGHDT, CDR2 YYEEEE. V lost 4 bases, J lost 1 base, and 9 bases lay in between. The length of the CDR3 is 13 residues. In DNA, the CDR3 is TGTGCCAGCAGCAACAGAGATTCCTACGAGCAGTACTTC. Its translation is CASSNRDSYEQYF.

In this sample, this clone turned up a few times. V is TRBV7-8 and J is TRBJ2-7; TRBD2 matches at 11 bases. The germline CDR1 and CDR2 sequences are SGHVS and FQNEAQ. The CDR3 is made up of 15 amino acids. After removal of 5 bases from V and 4 bases from J, the junction contained 7 bases not matched to a gene. In DNA, the CDR3 is TGTGCCAGCAGCAGAACTAGCGGGAGATCGTACGAGCAGTACTTC. Translating it yields CASSRTSGRSYEQYF. Together with reference TRBV7-8 and TRBJ2-7, the CDR3 gives the full variable domain: GAGVSQSPRYKVAKRGQDVALRCDPISGHVSLFWYQQALGQGPEFLTYFQNEAQLDKSGLPSDRFFAERPEGSVSTLKIQRTQQEDSAVYLCASSRTSGRSYEQYFGPGTRLTVT.

This sequence joins TRBV5-1 and TRBJ2-3; 9 nucleotides agree with TRBD2. Germline loops: CDR1 SGHRS, CDR2 YFSETQ. The CDR3 covers 15 residues. With V trimmed by 4 bases and J by 1 base, 4 bases remained unmatched. In DNA, the CDR3 is TGCGCCAGCAGCCGTAGCGGGAGTGGCACAGATACGCAGTATTTT. This codes for CASSRSGSGTDTQYF. The whole variable domain, filled in from reference TRBV5-1 and TRBJ2-3, reads KAGVTQTPRYLIKTRGQQVTLSCSPISGHRSVSWYQQTPGQGLQFLFEYFSETQRNKGNFPGRFSGRQFSNSRSEMNVSTLELGDSALYLCASSRSGSGTDTQYFGPGTRLTVL.

The rearrangement links TRBV11-3 to TRBJ2-5; perhaps TRBD1 as D (6 bases). The CDR3 is 17 residues long. Per germline, CDR1 SGHNT and CDR2 YENEEA. Trimming stripped 4 bases from V and 2 bases from J, with 20 bases between. The CDR3 DNA follows: TGTGCCAGCAGCTCCAGTGAGGGACAAGGTCAACAAGAGACCCAGTACTTC. As protein: CASSSSEGQGQQETQYF. Supplemented by reference TRBV11-3 and TRBJ2-5, the full variable domain reads EAGVVQSPRYKIIEKKQPVAFWCNPISGHNTLYWYLQNLGQGPELLIRYENEEAVDDSQLPKDRFSAERLKGVDSTLKIQPAELGDSAVYLCASSSSEGQGQQETQYFGPGTRLLVL.

The chain recombines TRBV6-1 with TRBJ1-5; D is undetermined. The germline V and J ends were trimmed by 0 bases and 5 bases, with 5 bases remaining between them. The CDR3 contains 13 residues. CDR1 and CDR2 from the germline V gene are MNHNS and SASEGT. The CDR3 bases are TGTGCCAGCAGTGAAGCGAAATATCAGCCCCAGCATTTT. Protein sequence: CASSEAKYQPQHF.

The genes are TRBV13 and TRBJ2-7; 8 nucleotides match TRBD1. Germline trimming cut 5 bases from V and 3 bases from J; bases unmatched to any gene: 9. In germline, CDR1 is PRHDT, CDR2 FYEKMQ (reference sequence). This CDR3 is built from 15 residues. CDR3 bases: TGTGCCAGCAGCGCCACCCGGACAGGGCTCTACGAGCAGTACTTC. This gives the protein CASSATRTGLYEQYF.

The V gene is TRBV5-4, the J gene TRBJ2-3; 11 bases match TRBD2. Germline CDR1 is SGHNT and CDR2 is YYREEE (reference sequence). Losses at the gene ends were 2 bases for V and 6 bases for J; bases not matched to a gene: 8. This CDR3 has 16 amino acids. CDR3 DNA sequence: TGTGCCAGCAGCTTTACTAGCGGGAGTGGTGAGGATACGCAGTATTTT. Protein product: CASSFTSGSGEDTQYF.